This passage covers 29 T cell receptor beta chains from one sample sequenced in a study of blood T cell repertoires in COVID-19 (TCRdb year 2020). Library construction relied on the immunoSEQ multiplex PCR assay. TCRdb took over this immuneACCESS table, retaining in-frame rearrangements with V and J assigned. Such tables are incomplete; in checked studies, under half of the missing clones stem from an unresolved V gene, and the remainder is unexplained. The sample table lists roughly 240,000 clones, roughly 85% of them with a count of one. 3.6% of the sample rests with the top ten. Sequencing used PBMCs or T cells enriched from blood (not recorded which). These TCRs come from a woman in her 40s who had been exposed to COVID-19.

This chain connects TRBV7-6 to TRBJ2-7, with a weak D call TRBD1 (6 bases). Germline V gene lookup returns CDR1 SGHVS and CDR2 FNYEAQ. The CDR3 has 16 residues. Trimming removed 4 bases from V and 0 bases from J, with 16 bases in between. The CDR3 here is CASSSREGQSSYEQYF. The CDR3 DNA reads TGTGCCAGCAGCTCCAGAGAGGGACAAAGCTCCTACGAGCAGTACTTC.

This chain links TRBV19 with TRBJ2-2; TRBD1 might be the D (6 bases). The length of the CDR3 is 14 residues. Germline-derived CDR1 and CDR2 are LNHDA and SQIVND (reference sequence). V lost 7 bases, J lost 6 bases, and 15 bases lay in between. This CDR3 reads CASNLQGRAGELFF. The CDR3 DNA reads TGTGCCAGTAACCTACAGGGTAGGGCCGGGGAGCTGTTTTTT.

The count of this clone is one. The CDR3 is CASSPGGPNTEAFF. The CDR3 coding sequence is TGTGCCAGCAGTCCGGGGGGACCGAACACTGAAGCTTTCTTT. V and J are TRBV28 and TRBJ1-1; maybe TRBD1 (5 bases). The CDR3 has 14 amino acids. Germline CDR1 reads MDHEN; CDR2 reads SYDVKM. Trimming took 5 bases from V and 1 from J, leaving 11 bases between them.

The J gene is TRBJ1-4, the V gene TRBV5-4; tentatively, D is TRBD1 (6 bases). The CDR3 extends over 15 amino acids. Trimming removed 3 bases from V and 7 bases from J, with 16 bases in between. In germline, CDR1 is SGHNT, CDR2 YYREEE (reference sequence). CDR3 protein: CASSSHKGEGEKLFF. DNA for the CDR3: TGTGCCAGCAGCTCGCACAAGGGGGAGGGTGAAAAACTGTTTTTT.

CDR3 amino acids: CASSQHGQGGQPQHF. Written as DNA, the CDR3 is TGTGCCAGCAGCCAACATGGACAGGGGGGTCAGCCCCAGCATTTT. V usage is TRBV4-2 and J usage is TRBJ1-5; 10 nucleotides match TRBD1. CDR1 and CDR2 (germline): LGHNA, YNFKEQ. Trimming removed 2 bases from V and 6 bases from J; junction bases left unmatched: 4. This CDR3 comprises 15 residues.

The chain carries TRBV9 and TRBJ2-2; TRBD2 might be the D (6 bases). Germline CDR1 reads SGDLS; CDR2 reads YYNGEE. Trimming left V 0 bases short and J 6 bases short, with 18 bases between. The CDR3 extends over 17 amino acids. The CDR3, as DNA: TGTGCCAGCAGCGTAGCCTTCATGGCCTCGGGGGCCGGGGAGCTGTTTTTT. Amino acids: CASSVAFMASGAGELFF.

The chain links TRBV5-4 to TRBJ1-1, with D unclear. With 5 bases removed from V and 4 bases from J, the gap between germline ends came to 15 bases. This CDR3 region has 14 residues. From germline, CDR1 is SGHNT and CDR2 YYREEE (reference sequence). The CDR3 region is CASRYLGLSTEAFF. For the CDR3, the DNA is TGTGCCAGCAGGTACTTAGGACTGAGCACTGAAGCTTTCTTT.

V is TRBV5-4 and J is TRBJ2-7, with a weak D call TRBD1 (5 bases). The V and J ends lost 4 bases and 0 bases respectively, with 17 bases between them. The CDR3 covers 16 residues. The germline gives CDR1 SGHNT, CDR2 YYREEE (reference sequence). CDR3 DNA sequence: TGTGCCAGCAGCCCCTCGCCGGGCGACAGCTCCTACGAGCAGTACTTC. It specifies CASSPSPGDSSYEQYF.

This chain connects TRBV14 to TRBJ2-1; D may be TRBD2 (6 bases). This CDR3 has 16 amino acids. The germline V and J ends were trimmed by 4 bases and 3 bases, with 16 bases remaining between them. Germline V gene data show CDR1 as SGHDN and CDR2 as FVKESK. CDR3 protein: CASSPDLARVYNEQFF. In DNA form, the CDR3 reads TGTGCCAGCAGCCCGGATCTAGCGAGAGTCTACAATGAGCAGTTCTTC.

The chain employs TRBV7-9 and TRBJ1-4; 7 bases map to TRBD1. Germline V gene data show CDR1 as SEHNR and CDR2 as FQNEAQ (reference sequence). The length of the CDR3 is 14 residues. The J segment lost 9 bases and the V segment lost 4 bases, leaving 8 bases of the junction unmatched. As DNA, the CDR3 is TGTGCCAGCAGCTCCAGGGGGGACACTCAAAAACTGTTTTTT. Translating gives CASSSRGDTQKLFF.

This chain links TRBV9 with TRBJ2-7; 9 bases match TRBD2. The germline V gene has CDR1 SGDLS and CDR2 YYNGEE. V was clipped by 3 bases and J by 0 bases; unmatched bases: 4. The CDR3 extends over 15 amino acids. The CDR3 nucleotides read TGTGCCAGCAGCGCTAGCGGGGCCCTCTCCTACGAGCAGTACTTC. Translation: CASSASGALSYEQYF.

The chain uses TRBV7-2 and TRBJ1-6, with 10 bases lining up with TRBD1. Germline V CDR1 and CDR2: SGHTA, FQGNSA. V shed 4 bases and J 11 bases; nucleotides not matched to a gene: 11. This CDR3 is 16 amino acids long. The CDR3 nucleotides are TGTGCCAGCAGCTATCTCCCGGGACAGGGGCCGCCACCCCTCCACTTT. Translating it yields CASSYLPGQGPPPLHF.

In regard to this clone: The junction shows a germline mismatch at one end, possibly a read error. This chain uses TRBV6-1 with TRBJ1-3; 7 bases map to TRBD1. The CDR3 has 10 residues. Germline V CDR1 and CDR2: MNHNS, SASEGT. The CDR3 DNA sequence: TGTGCCAGCAGTGAGGTCGGACAGGATTTT. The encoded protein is CASSEVGQDF.

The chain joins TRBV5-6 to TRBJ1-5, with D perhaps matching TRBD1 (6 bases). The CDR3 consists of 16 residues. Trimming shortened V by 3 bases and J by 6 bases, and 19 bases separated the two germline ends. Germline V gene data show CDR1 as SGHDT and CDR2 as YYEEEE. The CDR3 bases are TGTGCCAGCAGCTCCTGGACAGCTGGTGCAAGTCAGCCCCAGCATTTT. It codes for CASSSWTAGASQPQHF.

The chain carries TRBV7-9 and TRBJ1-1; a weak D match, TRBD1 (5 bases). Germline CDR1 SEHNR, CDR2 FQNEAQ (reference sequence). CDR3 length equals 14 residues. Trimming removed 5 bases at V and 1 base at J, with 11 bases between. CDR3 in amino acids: CASSPTGGNTEAFF. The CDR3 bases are TGTGCCAGCAGCCCCACCGGGGGGAACACTGAAGCTTTCTTT.

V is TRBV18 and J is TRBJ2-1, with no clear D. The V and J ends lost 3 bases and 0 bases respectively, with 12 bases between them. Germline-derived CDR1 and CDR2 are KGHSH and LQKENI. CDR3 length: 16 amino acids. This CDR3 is CASSPYTPLSYNEQFF. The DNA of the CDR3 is TGTGCCAGCTCACCCTATACTCCCCTCTCCTACAATGAGCAGTTCTTC.

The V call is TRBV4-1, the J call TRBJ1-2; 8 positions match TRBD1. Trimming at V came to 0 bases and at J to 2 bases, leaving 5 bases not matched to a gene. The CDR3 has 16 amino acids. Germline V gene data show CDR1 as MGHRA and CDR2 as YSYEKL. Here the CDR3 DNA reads TGCGCCAGCAGCCAAGAGAGCCAGGGGGCCAACTATGGCTACACCTTC. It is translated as CASSQESQGANYGYTF.

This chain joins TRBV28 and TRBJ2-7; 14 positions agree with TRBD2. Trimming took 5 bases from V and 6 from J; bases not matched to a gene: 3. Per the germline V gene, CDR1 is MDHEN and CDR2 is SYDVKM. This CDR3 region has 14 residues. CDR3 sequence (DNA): TGTGCCAGCAGTACGACTAGCGGGAGGGTCGAGCAGTACTTC. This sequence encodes CASSTTSGRVEQYF.

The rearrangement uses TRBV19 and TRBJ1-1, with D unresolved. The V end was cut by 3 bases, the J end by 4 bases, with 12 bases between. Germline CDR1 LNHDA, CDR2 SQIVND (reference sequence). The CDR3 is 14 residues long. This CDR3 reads CASSIEGWGTEAFF. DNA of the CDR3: TGTGCCAGTAGTATTGAGGGTTGGGGCACTGAAGCTTTCTTT.

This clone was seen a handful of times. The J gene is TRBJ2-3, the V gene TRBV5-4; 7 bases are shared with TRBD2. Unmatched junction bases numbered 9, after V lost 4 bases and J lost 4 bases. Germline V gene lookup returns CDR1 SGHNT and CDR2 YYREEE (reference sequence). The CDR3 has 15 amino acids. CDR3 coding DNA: TGTGCCAGCAGCCCGTCGGGGGGTTGGTCAGATACGCAGTATTTT. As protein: CASSPSGGWSDTQYF.

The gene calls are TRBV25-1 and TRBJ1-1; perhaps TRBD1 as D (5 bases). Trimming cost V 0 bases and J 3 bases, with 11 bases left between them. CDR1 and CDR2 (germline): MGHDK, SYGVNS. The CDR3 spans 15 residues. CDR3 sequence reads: CASSEYGGADTEAFF. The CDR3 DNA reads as TGTGCCAGCAGTGAATATGGAGGGGCGGACACTGAAGCTTTCTTT. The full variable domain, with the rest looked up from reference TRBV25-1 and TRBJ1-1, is EADIYQTPRYLVIGTGKKITLECSQTMGHDKMYWYQQDPGMELHLIHYSYGVNSTEKGDLSSESTVSRIRTEHFPLTLESARPSHTSQYLCASSEYGGADTEAFFGQGTRLTVV.

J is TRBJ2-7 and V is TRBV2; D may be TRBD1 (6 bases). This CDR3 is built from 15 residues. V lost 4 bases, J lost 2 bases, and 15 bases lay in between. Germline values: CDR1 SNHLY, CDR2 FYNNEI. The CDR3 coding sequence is TGTGCCAGCAGTGTCAACCAGGGGTCCCCCTACGAGCAGTACTTC. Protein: CASSVNQGSPYEQYF.

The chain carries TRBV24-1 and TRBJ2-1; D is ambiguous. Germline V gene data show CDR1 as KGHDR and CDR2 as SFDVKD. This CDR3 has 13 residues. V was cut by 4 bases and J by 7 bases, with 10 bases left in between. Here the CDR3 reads CATSDRSWNEQFF. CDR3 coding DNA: TGTGCCACCAGTGACCGTAGTTGGAATGAGCAGTTCTTC.

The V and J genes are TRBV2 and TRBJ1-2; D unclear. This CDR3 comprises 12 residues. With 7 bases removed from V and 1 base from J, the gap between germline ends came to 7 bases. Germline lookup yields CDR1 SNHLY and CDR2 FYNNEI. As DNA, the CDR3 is TGTGCCAGCATTGATCTTAACTATGGCTACACCTTC. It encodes CASIDLNYGYTF. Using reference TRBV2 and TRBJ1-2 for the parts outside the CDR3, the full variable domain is EPEVTQTPSHQVTQMGQEVILRCVPISNHLYFYWYRQILGQKVEFLVSFYNNEISEKSEIFDDQFSVERPDGSNFTLKIRSTKLEDSAMYFCASIDLNYGYTFGSGTRLTVV.

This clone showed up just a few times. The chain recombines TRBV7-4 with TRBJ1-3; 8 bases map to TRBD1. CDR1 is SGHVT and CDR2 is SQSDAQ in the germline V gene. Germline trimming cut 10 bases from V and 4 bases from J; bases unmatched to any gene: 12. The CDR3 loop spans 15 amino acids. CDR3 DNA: TGTGCCACCCTCTTTGGGCGACAGGGGGGAAACACCATATATTTT. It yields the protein CATLFGRQGGNTIYF. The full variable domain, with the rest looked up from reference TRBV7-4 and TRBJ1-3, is GAGVSQSPRYKVAKRGRDVALRCDSISGHVTLYWYRQTLGQGSEVLTYSQSDAQRDKSGRPSGRFSAERPERSVSTLKIQRTEQGDSAVYLCATLFGRQGGNTIYFGEGSWLTVV.

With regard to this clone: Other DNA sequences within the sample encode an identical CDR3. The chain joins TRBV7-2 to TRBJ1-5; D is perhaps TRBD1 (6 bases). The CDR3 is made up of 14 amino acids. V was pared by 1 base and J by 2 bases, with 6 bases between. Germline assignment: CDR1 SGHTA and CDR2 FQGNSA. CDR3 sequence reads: CASSLDRGNQPQHF. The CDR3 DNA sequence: TGTGCCAGCAGCTTAGACAGGGGCAATCAGCCCCAGCATTTT. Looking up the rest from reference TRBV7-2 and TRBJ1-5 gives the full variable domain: GAGVSQSPSNKVTEKGKDVELRCDPISGHTALYWYRQSLGQGLEFLIYFQGNSAPDKSGLPSDRFSAERTGGSVSTLTIQRTQQEDSAVYLCASSLDRGNQPQHFGDGTRLSIL.

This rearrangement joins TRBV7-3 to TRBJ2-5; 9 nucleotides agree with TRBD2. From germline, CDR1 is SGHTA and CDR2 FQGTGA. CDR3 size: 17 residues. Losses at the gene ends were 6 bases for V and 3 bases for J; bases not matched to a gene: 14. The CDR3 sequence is CASSYVAGLAGKETQYF. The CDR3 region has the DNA TGTGCCAGCAGTTACGTTGCGGGGCTAGCGGGGAAAGAGACCCAGTACTTC.

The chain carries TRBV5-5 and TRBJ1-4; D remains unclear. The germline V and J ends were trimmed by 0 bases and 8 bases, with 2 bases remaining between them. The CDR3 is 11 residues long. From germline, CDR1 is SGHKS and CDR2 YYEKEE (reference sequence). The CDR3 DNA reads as TGTGCCAGCAGCTTGGTAGAAAAACTGTTTTTT. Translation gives CASSLVEKLFF.

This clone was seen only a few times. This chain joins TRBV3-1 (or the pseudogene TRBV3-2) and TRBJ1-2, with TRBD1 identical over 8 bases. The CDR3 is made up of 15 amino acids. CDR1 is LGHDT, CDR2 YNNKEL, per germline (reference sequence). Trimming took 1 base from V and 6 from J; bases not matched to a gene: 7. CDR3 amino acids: CASSQVEQGVDGYTF. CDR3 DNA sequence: TGTGCCAGCAGCCAAGTCGAACAGGGGGTGGATGGCTACACCTTC.